This T cell receptor beta chain was recovered during a study of T cell repertoires in ileal Crohn's disease. Overall study findings and caveats: Compared with non-smokers, active smokers at surgery showed more clonal expansions. Postoperative endoscopy occurred within one year, median approximately 7.5 months.

Remarks on this clone: Its antigen is unidentified.

Germline lookup yields CDR1 MRHNA and CDR2 SNTAGT. This CDR3 has 15 residues. Trimming cost V 3 bases and J 0 bases, with 9 bases left between them. Sequencing was performed with immunoSEQ multiplex PCR; in TCRdb, only in-frame clones are kept and a portion is missing. The sample lists nearly 11,000 clones, roughly two thirds occurring once. Time point specified: neoterminal ileum biopsy at postoperative endoscopy, about 6 months after surgery. The chain uses TRBV6-4 and TRBJ2-1, with D possibly being TRBD1 (5 bases). The sequenced material came from ileal tissue. This sequence originates from an adult with Crohn's disease. CDR3 amino acids: CASSEADSSYNEQFF. Here the CDR3 DNA reads TGTGCCAGCAGTGAAGCCGACAGCTCCTACAATGAGCAGTTCTTC.